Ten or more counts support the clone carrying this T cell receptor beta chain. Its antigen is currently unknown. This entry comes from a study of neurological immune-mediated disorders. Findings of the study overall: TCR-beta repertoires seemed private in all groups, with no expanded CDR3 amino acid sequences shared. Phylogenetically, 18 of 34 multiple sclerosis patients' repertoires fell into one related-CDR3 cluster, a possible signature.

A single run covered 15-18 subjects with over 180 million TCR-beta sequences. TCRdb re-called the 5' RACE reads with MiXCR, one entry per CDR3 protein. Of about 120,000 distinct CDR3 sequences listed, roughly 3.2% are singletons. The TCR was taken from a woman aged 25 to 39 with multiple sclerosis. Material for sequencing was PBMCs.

CDR3 DNA sequence: TGTGCCAGCAGCCCCCCGGGACAGGGGAACACCGGGGAGCTGTTTTTT. As protein: CASSPPGQGNTGELFF. This rearrangement joins TRBV28 to TRBJ2-2, with 9 bases identical to TRBD1. The CDR3 loop spans 16 amino acids. The ends lost 6 bases at V and 1 base at J; junction bases unmatched: 6. Germline V gene lookup returns CDR1 MDHEN and CDR2 SYDVKM.